Each of the 15 T cell receptor beta chains below was sequenced from the same sample in a study of blood T cell repertoires in COVID-19. The repertoire was sequenced with immunoSEQ multiplex PCR; TCRdb's copy has only in-frame clones and lacks some. The sample lists 29,000 or so clones; approximately 67% were seen once. The sequencing input was peripheral blood. The receptors originated from a human donor in a cohort sampled during active COVID-19.

The rearrangement links TRBV6-2 or TRBV6-3 to TRBJ2-1, with 10 nucleotides matching TRBD2. This CDR3 contains 18 residues. J lost 5 bases, V lost 2 bases, and 12 bases had no gene match. Germline loops: CDR1 MNHEY, CDR2 SVGEGT. DNA for the CDR3: TGTGCCAGCAGTTACGACGCACGGGCTAGCGGGAGAAACAATGAGCAGTTCTTC. Amino acid sequence: CASSYDARASGRNNEQFF.

The chain uses TRBV11-3 and TRBJ1-1; D uncertain. The CDR3 consists of 13 residues. Deletions cut 8 bases from V and 6 bases from J, with 16 bases between. CDR1 and CDR2 from the germline V gene are SGHNT and YENEEA. The CDR3 loop is CASRSPRSAEAFF. In DNA, the CDR3 is TGTGCCAGCCGCTCGCCGCGTTCGGCTGAAGCTTTCTTT.

This sequence joins TRBV4-1 and TRBJ2-7; no reliable D call. Germline V gene lookup returns CDR1 MGHRA and CDR2 YSYEKL. The CDR3 extends over 15 amino acids. V was pared by 0 bases and J by 2 bases, with 11 bases between. This CDR3 reads CASSQDQYTTYEQYF. The CDR3 nucleotides read TGCGCCAGCAGCCAAGATCAGTACACTACCTACGAGCAGTACTTC.

The chain couples TRBV15 to TRBJ2-4; no firm D call. Trimming pared 0 bases from V and 5 bases from J, leaving 11 bases between. The CDR3 sequence is 15 residues long. CDR1 LNHNV and CDR2 YYDKDF come from the germline V gene (reference sequence). CDR3 amino acids: CATSRDRGTQNIQYF. The CDR3 DNA is TGTGCCACCAGCAGAGATAGAGGTACCCAAAACATTCAGTACTTC.

This clone was found a few times. The chain employs TRBV5-4 and TRBJ2-5, with 10 bases lining up with TRBD2. The germline CDR1 and CDR2 sequences are SGHNT and YYREEE (reference sequence). V lost 4 bases and J lost 4; bases outside the gene matches: 7. The CDR3 runs to 15 residues. The CDR3 bases are TGTGCCAGCAGCGTTCTAGCGGGAGTATCAGAGACCCAGTACTTC. It encodes CASSVLAGVSETQYF.

V usage is TRBV6-5 and J usage is TRBJ2-5, with 10 nucleotides matching TRBD2. V lost 8 bases to trimming and J lost 2 bases; unmatched junction nucleotides: 5. Germline V CDR1 and CDR2: MNHEY, SVGAGI. This CDR3 is 14 amino acids long. CDR3 nucleotides: TGTGCCAGCCAATTAGCGGGAGGACAAGAGACCCAGTACTTC. Residues: CASQLAGGQETQYF.

The chain has TRBV11-3 and TRBJ2-2; D is unresolved. In germline, CDR1 is SGHNT, CDR2 YENEEA. Trimming cost V 0 bases and J 13 bases, with 9 bases left between them. The CDR3 has 12 residues. CDR3 residues: CASSLDASRLFF. CDR3 DNA: TGTGCCAGCAGCTTAGACGCCTCCAGGCTGTTTTTT.

This clone has only one observation. The chain combines TRBV7-9 with TRBJ1-1; D is perhaps TRBD1 (5 bases). V was trimmed by 3 bases and J by 5 bases, leaving 19 bases between them. Germline CDR1 and CDR2: SEHNR and FQNEAQ (reference sequence). The CDR3 totals 16 residues. CDR3 DNA: TGTGCCAGCAGCTTCCCCTCGGGGGGGGTGGAGACTGAAGCTTTCTTT. This encodes CASSFPSGGVETEAFF.

This chain links TRBV18 with TRBJ1-1; 10 bases are a match to TRBD1. There are 14 residues in the CDR3. Germline V gene sequence: CDR1 KGHSH, CDR2 LQKENI. J was trimmed by 6 bases and V by 4 bases; bases with no gene match: 5. The CDR3 DNA reads as TGTGCCAGCTCACAGGGACAGGGGTTACCTGAAGCTTTCTTT. This encodes CASSQGQGLPEAFF. Filled out from reference TRBV18 and TRBJ1-1, the complete variable domain reads NAGVMQNPRHLVRRRGQEARLRCSPMKGHSHVYWYRQLPEEGLKFMVYLQKENIIDESGMPKERFSAEFPKEGPSILRIQQVVRGDSAAYFCASSQGQGLPEAFFGQGTRLTVV.

The chain is built from TRBV5-4 and TRBJ1-4; the match to TRBD1 covers 7 bases. Germline loops: CDR1 SGHNT, CDR2 YYREEE (reference sequence). The junction had 0 bases not matched to a gene; V was cut back by 0 bases and J by 1 base. This CDR3 is built from 15 residues. The CDR3 DNA sequence: TGTGCCAGCAGCTTGGGACAGGGAACTAATGAAAAACTGTTTTTT. This sequence encodes CASSLGQGTNEKLFF.

The chain links TRBV28 to TRBJ2-2, with TRBD1 identical over 8 bases. Germline V gene data show CDR1 as MDHEN and CDR2 as SYDVKM. With V trimmed by 7 bases and J by 6 bases, 7 bases remained unmatched. The CDR3 is 14 amino acids. The CDR3 nucleotides read TGTGCCAGCACCCAGGGGGCAAGGGCCGGGGAGCTGTTTTTT. Translated: CASTQGARAGELFF. Variable domain in full (rest from reference TRBV28 and TRBJ2-2): DVKVTQSSRYLVKRTGEKVFLECVQDMDHENMFWYRQDPGLGLRLIYFSYDVKMKEKGDIPEGYSVSREKKERFSLILESASTNQTSMYLCASTQGARAGELFFGEGSRLTVL.

V usage is TRBV6-2 or TRBV6-3 and J usage is TRBJ1-1, with D hard to call. The CDR3 covers 11 residues. V shed 0 bases and J shed 8 bases, with 4 bases lying between them. Germline loops: CDR1 MNHEY, CDR2 SVGEGT. In DNA, the CDR3 is TGTGCCAGCAGTTACTCCACAGAAGCTTTCTTT. This translates into CASSYSTEAFF.

The rearrangement uses TRBV4-2 and TRBJ1-4; no reliable D call. Looked up from germline, CDR1 is LGHNA and CDR2 is YNFKEQ. V was trimmed by 4 bases and J by 7 bases, leaving 19 bases between them. The CDR3 extends over 16 amino acids. CDR3 residues: CASSPSGGPASEKLFF. CDR3 DNA: TGTGCCAGCAGCCCCTCCGGCGGGCCGGCGAGTGAAAAACTGTTTTTT.

The J gene is TRBJ2-3, the V gene TRBV4-1, with D perhaps matching TRBD1 (6 bases). V was pared by 5 bases and J by 0 bases, with 9 bases between. This CDR3 contains 14 residues. Looked up from germline, CDR1 is MGHRA and CDR2 is YSYEKL. CDR3 bases: TGCGCCAGCAGCAGACAGGAGAGCACAGATACGCAGTATTTT. The encoded protein is CASSRQESTDTQYF.

This clone was counted only a few times. The gene calls are TRBV7-3 and TRBJ2-2, with 8 bases aligning to TRBD2. V lost 2 bases and J lost 8; bases outside the gene matches: 7. This CDR3 contains 15 residues. Germline V gene sequence: CDR1 SGHTA, CDR2 FQGTGA. In DNA, the CDR3 is TGTGCCAGCAGCTTAGGCGGGAGGATCTCTGGGGAGCTGTTTTTT. Amino acid sequence: CASSLGGRISGELFF.